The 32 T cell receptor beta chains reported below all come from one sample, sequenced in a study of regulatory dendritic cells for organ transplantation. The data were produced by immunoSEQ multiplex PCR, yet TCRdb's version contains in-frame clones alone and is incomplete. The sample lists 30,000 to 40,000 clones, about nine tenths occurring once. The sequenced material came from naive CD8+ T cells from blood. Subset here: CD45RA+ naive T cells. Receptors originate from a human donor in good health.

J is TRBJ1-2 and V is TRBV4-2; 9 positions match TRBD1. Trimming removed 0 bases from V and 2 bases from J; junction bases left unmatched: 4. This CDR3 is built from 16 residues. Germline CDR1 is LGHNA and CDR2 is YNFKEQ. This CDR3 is CASSQEWGQGNYGYTF. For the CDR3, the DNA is TGTGCCAGCAGCCAAGAATGGGGACAGGGAAACTATGGCTACACCTTC.

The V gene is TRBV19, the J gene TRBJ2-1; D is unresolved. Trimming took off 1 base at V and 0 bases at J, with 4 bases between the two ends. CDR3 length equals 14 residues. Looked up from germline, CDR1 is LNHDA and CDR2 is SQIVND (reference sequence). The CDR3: CASSIAGSYNEQFF. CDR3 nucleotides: TGTGCCAGTAGTATAGCAGGCTCCTACAATGAGCAGTTCTTC. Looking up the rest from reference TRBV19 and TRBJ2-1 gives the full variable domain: DGGITQSPKYLFRKEGQNVTLSCEQNLNHDAMYWYRQDPGQGLRLIYYSQIVNDFQKGDIAEGYSVSREKKESFPLTVTSAQKNPTAFYLCASSIAGSYNEQFFGPGTRLTVL.

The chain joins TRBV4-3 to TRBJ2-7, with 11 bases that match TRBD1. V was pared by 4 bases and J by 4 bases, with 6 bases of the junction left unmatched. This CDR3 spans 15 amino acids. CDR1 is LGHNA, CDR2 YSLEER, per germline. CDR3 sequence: CASSLRTGGTYEQYF. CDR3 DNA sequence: TGCGCCAGCAGCCTACGGACAGGGGGCACGTACGAGCAGTACTTC.

As DNA, the CDR3 is TGCGCCAGCAGTCGGCTTTTAGGGGGAGACAATGAGCAGTTCTTC. Protein sequence: CASSRLLGGDNEQFF. V gene TRBV10-2 combines with J gene TRBJ2-1; D perhaps matches TRBD1 (6 bases). Germline CDR1 and CDR2: WSHSY and SAAADI. V was pared by 5 bases and J by 5 bases, with 16 bases between. The length of the CDR3 is 15 residues.

CDR3 sequence reads: CASSLTITDYEQYF. In DNA form, the CDR3 reads TGTGCCAGCAGCCTTACCATTACTGACTACGAGCAGTACTTC. This rearrangement joins TRBV7-9 to TRBJ2-7; D gene ambiguous. This CDR3 has 14 residues. Trimming removed 5 bases from V and 3 bases from J, with 14 bases in between. Germline-derived CDR1 and CDR2 are SEHNR and FQNEAQ (reference sequence). The whole variable domain, filled in from reference TRBV7-9 and TRBJ2-7, reads DTGVSQNPRHKITKRGQNVTFRCDPISEHNRLYWYRQTLGQGPEFLTYFQNEAQLEKSRLLSDRFSAERPKGSFSTLEIQRTEQGDSAMYLCASSLTITDYEQYFGPGTRLTVT.

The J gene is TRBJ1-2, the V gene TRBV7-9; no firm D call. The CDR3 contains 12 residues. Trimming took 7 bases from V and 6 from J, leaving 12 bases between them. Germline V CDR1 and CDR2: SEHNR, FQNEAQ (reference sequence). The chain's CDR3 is CASISIGDGYTF. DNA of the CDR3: TGTGCCAGCATTTCGATTGGCGATGGCTACACCTTC.

The CDR3 sequence is CASSLGGRETQYF. CDR3 in DNA: TGTGCCAGCAGCTTGGGGGGTCGGGAGACCCAGTACTTC. The genes are TRBV7-9 and TRBJ2-5, with a weak D call TRBD2 (6 bases). This CDR3 has 13 amino acids. V shed 3 bases and J shed 5 bases, with 10 bases lying between them. CDR1 and CDR2 from the germline V gene are SEHNR and FQNEAQ (reference sequence).

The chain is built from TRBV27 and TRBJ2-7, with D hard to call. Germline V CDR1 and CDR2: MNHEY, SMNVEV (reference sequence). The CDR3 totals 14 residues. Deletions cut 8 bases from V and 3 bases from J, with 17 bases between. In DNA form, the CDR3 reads TGTGCCAGCGCGCTTGGTAGCTGGGTCTACGAGCAGTACTTC. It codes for CASALGSWVYEQYF.

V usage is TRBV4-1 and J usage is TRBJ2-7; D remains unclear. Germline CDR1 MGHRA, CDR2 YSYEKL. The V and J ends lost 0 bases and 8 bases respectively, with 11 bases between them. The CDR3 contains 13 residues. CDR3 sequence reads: CASSQEGVSQQYF. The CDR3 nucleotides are TGCGCCAGCAGCCAAGAAGGCGTCAGTCAGCAGTACTTC.

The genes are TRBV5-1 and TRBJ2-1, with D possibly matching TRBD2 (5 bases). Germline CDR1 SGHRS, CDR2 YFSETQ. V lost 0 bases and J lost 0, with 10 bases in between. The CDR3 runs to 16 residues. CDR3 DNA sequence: TGCGCCAGCAGCTTGGATCTAGGGAGCTCCTACAATGAGCAGTTCTTC. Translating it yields CASSLDLGSSYNEQFF. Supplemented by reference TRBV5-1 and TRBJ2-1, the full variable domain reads KAGVTQTPRYLIKTRGQQVTLSCSPISGHRSVSWYQQTPGQGLQFLFEYFSETQRNKGNFPGRFSGRQFSNSRSEMNVSTLELGDSALYLCASSLDLGSSYNEQFFGPGTRLTVL.

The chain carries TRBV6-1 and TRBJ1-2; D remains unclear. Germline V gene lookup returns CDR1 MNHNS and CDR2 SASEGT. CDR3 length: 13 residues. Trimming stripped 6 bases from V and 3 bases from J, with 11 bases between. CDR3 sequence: CASRQESYYGYTF. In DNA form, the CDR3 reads TGTGCCAGCAGGCAGGAATCTTACTATGGCTACACCTTC.

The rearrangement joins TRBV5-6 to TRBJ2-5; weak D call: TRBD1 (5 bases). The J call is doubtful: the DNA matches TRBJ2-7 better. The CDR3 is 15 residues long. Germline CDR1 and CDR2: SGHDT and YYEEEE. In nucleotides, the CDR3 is TGTGCCAGCCGACAGTGGGGCAGTTTCTCCTACGAGCAGTACTTC. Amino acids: CASRQWGSFSYEQYF.

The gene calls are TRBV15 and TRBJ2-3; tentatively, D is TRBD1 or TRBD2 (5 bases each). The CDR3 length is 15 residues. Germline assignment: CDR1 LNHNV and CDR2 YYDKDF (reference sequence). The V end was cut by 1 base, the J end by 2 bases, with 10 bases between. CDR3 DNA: TGTGCCACCAGCAGAGCGAGGGGCCCCACAGATACGCAGTATTTT. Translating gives CATSRARGPTDTQYF. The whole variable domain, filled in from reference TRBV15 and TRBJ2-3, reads DAMVIQNPRYQVTQFGKPVTLSCSQTLNHNVMYWYQQKSSQAPKLLFHYYDKDFNNEADTPDNFQSRRPNTSFCFLDIRSPGLGDTAMYLCATSRARGPTDTQYFGPGTRLTVL.

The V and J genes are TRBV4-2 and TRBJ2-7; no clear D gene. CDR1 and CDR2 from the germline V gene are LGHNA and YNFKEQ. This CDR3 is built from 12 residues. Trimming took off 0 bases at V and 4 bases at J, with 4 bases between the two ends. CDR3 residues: CASSQEGYEQYF. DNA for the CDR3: TGTGCCAGCAGCCAAGAAGGGTACGAGCAGTACTTC.

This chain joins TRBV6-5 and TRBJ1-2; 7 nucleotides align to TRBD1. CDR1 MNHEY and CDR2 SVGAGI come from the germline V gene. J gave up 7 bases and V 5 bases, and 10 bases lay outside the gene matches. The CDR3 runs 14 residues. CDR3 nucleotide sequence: TGTGCCAGCAGTATCACCGGGACAGTAGGTGGCTACACCTTC. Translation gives CASSITGTVGGYTF.

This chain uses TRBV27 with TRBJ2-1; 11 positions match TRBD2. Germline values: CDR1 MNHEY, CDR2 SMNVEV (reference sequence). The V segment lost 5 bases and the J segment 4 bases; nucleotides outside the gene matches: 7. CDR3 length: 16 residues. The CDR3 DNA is TGTGCCAGCAGTGGTAGCGGGGGGGACCTTTACAATGAGCAGTTCTTC. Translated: CASSGSGGDLYNEQFF.

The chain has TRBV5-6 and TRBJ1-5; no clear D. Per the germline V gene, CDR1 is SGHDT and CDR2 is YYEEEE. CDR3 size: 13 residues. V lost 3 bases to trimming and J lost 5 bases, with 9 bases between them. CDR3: CASSSVLDQPQHF. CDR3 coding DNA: TGTGCCAGCAGCTCAGTGTTGGATCAGCCCCAGCATTTT.

CDR3 in amino acids: CSVRDRGGNGYTF. CDR3 DNA sequence: TGCAGCGTTCGGGACAGGGGTGGCAATGGCTACACCTTC. The chain joins TRBV29-1 to TRBJ1-2; 10 bases are shared with TRBD1. V lost 5 bases, J lost 6 bases, and 6 bases stayed unmatched. CDR1 SQVTM and CDR2 ANQGSEA come from the germline V gene. The length of the CDR3 is 13 residues.

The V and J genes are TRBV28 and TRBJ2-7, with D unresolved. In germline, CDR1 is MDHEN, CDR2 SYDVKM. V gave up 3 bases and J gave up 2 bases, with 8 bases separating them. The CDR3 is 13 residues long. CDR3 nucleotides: TGTGCCAGCAGTTTCTTGGTTACCTACGAGCAGTACTTC. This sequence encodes CASSFLVTYEQYF.

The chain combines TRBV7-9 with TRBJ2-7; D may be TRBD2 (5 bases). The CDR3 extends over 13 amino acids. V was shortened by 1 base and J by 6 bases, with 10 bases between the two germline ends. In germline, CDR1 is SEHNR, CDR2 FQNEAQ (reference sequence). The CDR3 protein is CASSLDGRAEQYF. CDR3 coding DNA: TGTGCCAGCAGCTTAGACGGGCGGGCCGAGCAGTACTTC.

CDR3 sequence reads: CASSPPLDTQYF. In nucleotides, the CDR3 is TGTGCCAGCAGCCCACCACTGGATACGCAGTATTTT. This rearrangement joins TRBV5-6 to TRBJ2-3; no firm D call. V was pared by 4 bases and J by 6 bases, with 9 bases between. CDR3 size: 12 residues. Per germline, CDR1 SGHDT and CDR2 YYEEEE. Full variable domain (remainder filled in from reference TRBV5-6 and TRBJ2-3): DAGVTQSPTHLIKTRGQQVTLRCSPKSGHDTVSWYQQALGQGPQFIFQYYEEEERQRGNFPDRFSGHQFPNYSSELNVNALLLGDSALYLCASSPPLDTQYFGPGTRLTVL.

The CDR3 spells CASSLRAVGYYEQYF. CDR3 nucleotides: TGTGCCAGCAGCTTACGGGCAGTCGGATACTACGAGCAGTACTTC. The chain couples TRBV11-2 to TRBJ2-7; D not resolved. The CDR3 runs 15 residues. Deletions cut 2 bases from V and 3 bases from J, with 14 bases between. Germline lookup yields CDR1 SGHAT and CDR2 FQNNGV.

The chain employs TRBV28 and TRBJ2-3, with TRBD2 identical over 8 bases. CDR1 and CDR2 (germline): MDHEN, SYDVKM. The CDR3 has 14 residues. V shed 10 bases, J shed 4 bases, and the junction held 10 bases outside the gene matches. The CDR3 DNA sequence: TGTGCCATCAAAGCGGGGGTGGATTCAGATACGCAGTATTTT. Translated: CAIKAGVDSDTQYF.

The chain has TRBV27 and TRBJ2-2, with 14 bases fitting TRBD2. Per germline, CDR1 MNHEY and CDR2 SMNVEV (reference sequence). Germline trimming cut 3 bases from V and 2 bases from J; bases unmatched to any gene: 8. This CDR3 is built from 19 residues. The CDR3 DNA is TGTGCCAGCAGTTTTCCAGGGACTAGCGGGGGCCCCAACACCGGGGAGCTGTTTTTT. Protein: CASSFPGTSGGPNTGELFF.

This CDR3 is CSVEEPGQSYEQYF. For the CDR3, the DNA is TGCAGCGTTGAAGAGCCGGGACAGTCCTACGAGCAGTACTTC. The rearrangement links TRBV29-1 to TRBJ2-7; TRBD1 matches at 7 bases. The CDR3 sequence is 14 residues long. J gave up 1 base and V 0 bases, and 3 bases lay outside the gene matches. Germline V gives CDR1 SQVTM, CDR2 ANQGSEA.

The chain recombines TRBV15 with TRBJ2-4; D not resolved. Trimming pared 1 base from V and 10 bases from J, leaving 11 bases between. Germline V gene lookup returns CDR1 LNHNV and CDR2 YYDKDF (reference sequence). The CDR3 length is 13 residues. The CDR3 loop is CATSRVPGPIQYF. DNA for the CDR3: TGTGCCACCAGCAGAGTCCCAGGACCGATTCAGTACTTC.

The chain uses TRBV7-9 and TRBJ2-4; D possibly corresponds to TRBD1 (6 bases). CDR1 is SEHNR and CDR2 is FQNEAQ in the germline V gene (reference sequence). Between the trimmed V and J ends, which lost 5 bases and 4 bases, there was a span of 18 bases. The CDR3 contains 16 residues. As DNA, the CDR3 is TGTGCCAGCAGCGCTAATCAGGGGATAGCAAAAAACATTCAGTACTTC. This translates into CASSANQGIAKNIQYF.

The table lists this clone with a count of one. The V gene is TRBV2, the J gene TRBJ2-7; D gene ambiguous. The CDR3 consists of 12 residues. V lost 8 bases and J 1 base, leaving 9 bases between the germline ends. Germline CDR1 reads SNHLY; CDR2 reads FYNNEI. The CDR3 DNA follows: TGTGCCAGCTTCGGCGGTTCCTACGAGCAGTACTTC. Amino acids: CASFGGSYEQYF.

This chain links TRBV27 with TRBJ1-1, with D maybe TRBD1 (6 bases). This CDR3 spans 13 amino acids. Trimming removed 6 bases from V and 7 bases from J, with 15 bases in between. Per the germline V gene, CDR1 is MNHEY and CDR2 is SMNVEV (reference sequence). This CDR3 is CASRYTGLSEAFF. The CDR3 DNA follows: TGTGCCAGCAGATACACAGGGCTTAGTGAAGCTTTCTTT.

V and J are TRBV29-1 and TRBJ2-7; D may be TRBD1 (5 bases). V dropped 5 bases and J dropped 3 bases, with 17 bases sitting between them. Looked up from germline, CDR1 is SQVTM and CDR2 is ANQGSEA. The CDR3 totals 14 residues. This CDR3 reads CSVRGRNRGYEQYF. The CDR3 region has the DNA TGCAGCGTTAGGGGTCGTAACAGAGGCTACGAGCAGTACTTC.

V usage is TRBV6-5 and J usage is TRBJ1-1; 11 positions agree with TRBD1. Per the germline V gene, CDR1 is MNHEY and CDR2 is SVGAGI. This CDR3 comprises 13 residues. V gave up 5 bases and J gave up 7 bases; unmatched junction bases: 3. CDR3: CASSPGTGGEAFF. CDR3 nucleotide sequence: TGTGCCAGCAGTCCAGGGACAGGGGGTGAAGCTTTCTTT.

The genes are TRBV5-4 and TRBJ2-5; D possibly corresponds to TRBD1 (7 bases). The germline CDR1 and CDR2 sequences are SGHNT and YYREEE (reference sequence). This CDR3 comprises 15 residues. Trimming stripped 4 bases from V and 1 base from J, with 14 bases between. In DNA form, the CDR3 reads TGTGCCAGCAGCGCGGGACAGCGTTTCCAAGAGACCCAGTACTTC. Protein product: CASSAGQRFQETQYF.